This TCR beta chain appears in the sequencing data of a study of blood T cell repertoires in COVID-19. Profiling relied on immunoSEQ multiplex PCR, and the TCRdb table lists in-frame clones only, not all of them. The repertoire includes about 250,000 clones, over 75% of them detected once, and approximately 8.6% sits in the top ten. Trimming took 3 bases from V and 15 from J, leaving 15 bases between them. This CDR3 has 12 residues. The receptor was isolated from a woman between 45 and 65 years old with acute COVID-19. The V gene is TRBV12-3 or TRBV12-4, the J gene TRBJ1-3, with D tentatively TRBD1 (5 bases). Sequencing used PBMCs or T cells enriched from blood (not recorded which). The CDR3 spells CASSLGGVLGYF. In nucleotides, the CDR3 is TGTGCCAGCAGTTTGGGGGGGGTCCTTGGATATTTT.